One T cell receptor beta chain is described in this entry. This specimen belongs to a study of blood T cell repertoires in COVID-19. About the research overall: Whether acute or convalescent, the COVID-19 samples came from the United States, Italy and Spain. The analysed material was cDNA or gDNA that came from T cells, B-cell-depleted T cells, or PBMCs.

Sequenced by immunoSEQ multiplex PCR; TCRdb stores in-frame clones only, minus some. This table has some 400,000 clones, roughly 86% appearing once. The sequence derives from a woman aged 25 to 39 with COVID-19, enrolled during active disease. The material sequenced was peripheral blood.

The CDR3 loop is CASSADRGYEQFF. CDR3 bases: TGTGCCAGTAGTGCGGACAGGGGCTATGAGCAGTTCTTC. This chain links TRBV19 with TRBJ2-1; 9 bases line up with TRBD1. Losses at the gene ends were 5 bases for V and 8 bases for J; bases not matched to a gene: 4. Germline CDR1 reads LNHDA; CDR2 reads SQIVND (reference sequence). The CDR3 extends over 13 amino acids.